Listed below are T cell receptor beta chains from one sample, sequenced in a study of cytomegalovirus exposure and HLA in healthy donors. Some clones are missing from TCRdb's copy, which holds only in-frame ones; the method was immunoSEQ multiplex PCR. Of 160,000 or so clones listed, 81% were seen once; the top ten hold 1% to 1.5%. The source material was PBMCs. Receptors were obtained from a man in his fifties or sixties in good health and CMV-seropositive. CDR3s include the opening cysteine and the closing phenylalanine or tryptophan. Each record gives: CDR3 length, V gene, J gene, D gene, clone size, CDR3 protein, CDR3 DNA. The D gene is left open where the match is weak. Clone size appears in some rows only: once, few, many, or a class for an expanded clone.

14,TRBV25-1,TRBJ1-1,NA,NA,CASSEYPGVTEAFF,TGTGCCAGCAGTGAATATCCCGGGGTCACTGAAGCTTTCTTT
18,TRBV4-2,TRBJ2-7,TRBD2,NA,CASSQDPPGRGGSYEQYF,TGTGCCAGCAGCCAAGATCCACCCGGGCGGGGGGGATCCTACGAGCAGTACTTC
15,TRBV30,TRBJ1-3,NA,NA,CAWSVRGASGNTIYF,TGTGCCTGGAGTGTACGGGGGGCCTCTGGAAACACCATATATTTT
14,TRBV28,TRBJ1-2,NA,NA,CASNNNQGHYGYTF,TGTGCCAGCAATAACAATCAGGGTCACTATGGCTACACCTTC
16,TRBV19,TRBJ1-1,NA,few,CASRQPVGRGNTEAFF,TGTGCCAGTAGGCAGCCGGTTGGGAGAGGGAACACTGAAGCTTTCTTT
18,TRBV7-8,TRBJ2-5,TRBD2,NA,CASSRNLLGLAGGETQYF,TGTGCCAGCAGCCGAAATCTGTTGGGACTAGCGGGAGGAGAGACCCAGTACTTC
13,TRBV30,TRBJ2-3,NA,NA,CAWGGYSTDTQYF,TGTGCCTGGGGGGGCTACAGCACAGATACGCAGTATTTT
17,TRBV4-1,TRBJ1-3,NA,NA,CASSPASNRNSGNTIYF,TGCGCCAGCAGTCCCGCTTCTAATCGCAACTCTGGAAACACCATATATTTT
16,TRBV19,TRBJ2-5,TRBD2,NA,CATQVETSARGETQYF,TGTGCCACCCAGGTTGAAACTAGCGCCCGAGGGGAGACCCAGTACTTC
13,TRBV6-5,TRBJ1-2,NA,NA,CASRRQANYGYTF,TGTGCCAGCAGGCGACAGGCCAACTATGGCTACACCTTC
13,TRBV6-1,TRBJ2-7,NA,NA,CASSDRGGYEQYF,TGTGCCAGCAGTGATCGAGGGGGCTACGAGCAGTACTTC
15,TRBV2,TRBJ2-3,TRBD1,NA,CASSEVRDRADTQYF,TGTGCCAGCAGTGAAGTTCGGGACAGGGCAGATACGCAGTATTTT
14,TRBV5-8,TRBJ1-4,TRBD1,NA,CASSWGQGWEKLFF,TGTGCCAGCAGCTGGGGACAGGGGTGGGAAAAACTGTTTTTT
17,TRBV5-4,TRBJ2-1,NA,NA,CASTPPPGTFVYNEQFF,TGTGCCAGCACCCCGCCCCCCGGGACATTCGTCTACAATGAGCAGTTCTTC
16,TRBV13,TRBJ2-7,TRBD2,once,CASSLRLAGPSYEQYF,TGTGCCAGCAGCTTAAGGTTAGCGGGTCCCAGCTACGAGCAGTACTTC
14,TRBV11-2,TRBJ2-3,NA,once,CASSLVAGSDTQYF,TGTGCCAGCAGCTTAGTGGCGGGCTCAGATACGCAGTATTTT
15,TRBV28,TRBJ1-5,NA,NA,CASSLGGTSNQPQHF,TGTGCCAGCAGTTTGGGAGGGACAAGCAATCAGCCCCAGCATTTT
14,TRBV9,TRBJ1-1,NA,NA,CASSTGLMNTEAFF,TGTGCCAGCAGCACCGGGTTGATGAACACTGAAGCTTTCTTT
15,TRBV6-6,TRBJ2-1,TRBD2,NA,CASIAGGPHYNEQFF,TGTGCCAGCATAGCGGGGGGGCCTCACTACAATGAGCAGTTCTTC
12,TRBV6-1,TRBJ1-2,NA,NA,CASSEGSYGYTF,TGTGCCAGCAGTGAAGGCAGCTATGGCTACACCTTC
14,TRBV6-1,TRBJ1-4,NA,NA,CASSEARGGEKLFF,TGTGCCAGCAGTGAAGCAAGGGGCGGCGAAAAACTGTTTTTT
14,TRBV6-5,TRBJ2-7,NA,NA,CASQVQGSSYEQYF,TGTGCCAGCCAGGTGCAGGGAAGCTCCTACGAGCAGTACTTC
15,TRBV5-4,TRBJ1-1,NA,NA,CASSTPGTGRTEAFF,TGTGCCAGCAGCACACCAGGGACGGGGAGGACTGAAGCTTTCTTT
15,TRBV6-6,TRBJ2-3,NA,NA,CASSYSLARVDTQYF,TGTGCCAGCAGTTACTCCCTAGCTCGGGTAGATACGCAGTATTTT
13,TRBV7-9,TRBJ2-2,NA,NA,CASQGLNTGELFF,TGTGCCAGCCAGGGACTCAATACCGGGGAGCTGTTTTTT
18,TRBV7-3,TRBJ2-3,TRBD1,once,CASSLRAHTGGMTDTQYF,TGTGCCAGCAGCTTAAGAGCCCATACAGGGGGAATGACAGATACGCAGTATTTT